These 29 T cell receptor beta chains were sequenced from one sample in a study of blood T cell repertoires in COVID-19. Profiled with immunoSEQ multiplex PCR; TCRdb holds only in-frame clones, not every one. The sample records around 120,000 clones, roughly 90% being singletons. Sequencing was done on a sample of peripheral blood. These receptors all come from a middle-aged man with acute or convalescent COVID-19.

CDR3 in amino acids: CASSYRQMNTEAFF. CDR3 DNA: TGTGCCAGCAGTTACCGACAGATGAACACTGAAGCTTTCTTT. This chain connects TRBV6-2 or TRBV6-3 to TRBJ1-1, with D possibly TRBD1 on 5 matching bases. This CDR3 has 14 amino acids. V gave up 2 bases and J gave up 0 bases, with 7 bases separating them. CDR1 is MNHEY and CDR2 is SVGEGT in the germline V gene.

This chain uses TRBV4-1 with TRBJ1-2; 9 nucleotides line up with TRBD1. The germline V gene has CDR1 MGHRA and CDR2 YSYEKL. V dropped 1 base and J dropped 3; count of bases not matched to a gene: 3. This CDR3 spans 15 amino acids. The CDR3 DNA reads TGCGCCAGCAGCCAAGTACAGGGGGCTGACTATGGCTACACCTTC. It specifies CASSQVQGADYGYTF.

This clone was recorded a few times. The chain has TRBV6-2 or TRBV6-3 and TRBJ2-1; perhaps TRBD1 as D (6 bases). The germline gives CDR1 MNHEY, CDR2 SVGEGT. Trimming removed 6 bases at V and 3 bases at J, with 12 bases between. This CDR3 contains 14 residues. The CDR3 spells CASSYQGNYNEQFF. Here the CDR3 DNA reads TGTGCCAGCAGCTATCAGGGGAACTACAATGAGCAGTTCTTC.

In its sample, this clone was seen once. The rearrangement joins TRBV4-1 to TRBJ1-4; D might be TRBD1 (6 bases). CDR1 is MGHRA and CDR2 is YSYEKL in the germline V gene. Trimming cost V 5 bases and J 7 bases, with 17 bases left between them. The CDR3 has 15 amino acids. The CDR3 region is CASSYPGATGEKLFF. CDR3 nucleotides: TGCGCCAGCAGCTACCCAGGGGCGACGGGTGAAAAACTGTTTTTT.

The chain couples TRBV6-5 to TRBJ1-2; 8 nucleotides match TRBD1. The CDR3 totals 13 residues. The germline V gene has CDR1 MNHEY and CDR2 SVGAGI. With 4 bases clipped from V and 8 bases from J, the junction kept 6 bases outside the gene matches. This CDR3 is CASSFNRGGGYTF. The CDR3 DNA reads as TGTGCCAGCAGTTTCAACAGGGGGGGCGGCTACACCTTC.

This chain connects TRBV2 to TRBJ2-1; TRBD1 might be the D (5 bases). This CDR3 has 14 residues. V was cut by 4 bases and J by 7 bases, with 14 bases left in between. The germline CDR1 and CDR2 sequences are SNHLY and FYNNEI. Here the CDR3 DNA reads TGTGCCAGCAGTGGCGAAGGGGCGTGGAATGAGCAGTTCTTC. This sequence encodes CASSGEGAWNEQFF.

Comments on this clone: The junction shows a germline mismatch at one end, possibly a read error. CDR3 in DNA: TGTGCCAGCAGCTTAAGGGACAGCACTCAGCCCCAGCATTTT. Protein: CASSLRDSTQPQHF. V usage is TRBV7-2 and J usage is TRBJ1-5; 7 bases map to TRBD1. The CDR3 totals 14 residues. Germline assignment: CDR1 SGHTA and CDR2 FQGNSA.

The chain is built from TRBV7-8 and TRBJ2-7, with a possible D match to TRBD1 (6 bases). From germline, CDR1 is SGHVS and CDR2 FQNEAQ. CDR3 length: 16 amino acids. The V and J ends lost 1 base and 2 bases respectively, with 15 bases between them. CDR3 in amino acids: CASSLEGVTYPYEQYF. Written as DNA, the CDR3 is TGTGCCAGCAGCTTAGAGGGGGTTACTTACCCCTACGAGCAGTACTTC.

With regard to this clone: Within the sample, other DNA sequences also encode this same CDR3. The chain joins TRBV7-9 to TRBJ1-4; maybe TRBD1 (6 bases). CDR3 size: 14 residues. Trimming took 5 bases from V and 4 from J, leaving 11 bases between them. The germline gives CDR1 SEHNR, CDR2 FQNEAQ (reference sequence). The CDR3 region has the DNA TGTGCCAGCAGCCCCGGACAGTATAATGAAAAACTGTTTTTT. Its protein product is CASSPGQYNEKLFF.

The chain is built from TRBV4-1 and TRBJ2-1; D remains ambiguous. Per germline, CDR1 MGHRA and CDR2 YSYEKL. This CDR3 has 14 amino acids. Trimming cost V 0 bases and J 4 bases, with 7 bases left between them. As DNA, the CDR3 is TGCGCCAGCAGCCAAGATAATAGATACAATGAGCAGTTCTTC. Its translation: CASSQDNRYNEQFF.

J is TRBJ2-1 and V is TRBV24-1, with 8 bases fitting TRBD2. The CDR3 is 19 amino acids. Germline V gene sequence: CDR1 KGHDR, CDR2 SFDVKD. The V gene end was trimmed by 1 base and the J gene end by 6 bases; junction bases not matched to a gene: 16. CDR3 amino acids: CATSDLSTLELAEINEQFF. The CDR3 bases are TGTGCCACCAGTGATTTAAGTACTTTGGAACTAGCGGAAATCAATGAGCAGTTCTTC.

CDR3 in amino acids: CASSTRVRYGYTF. CDR3 coding DNA: TGTGCCAGTAGCACCAGGGTTCGCTATGGCTACACCTTC. This chain joins TRBV19 and TRBJ1-2; D perhaps matches TRBD1 (5 bases). The V gene lost 6 bases and the J gene lost 4 bases, with 12 bases spanning the gap. The length of the CDR3 is 13 residues. Germline lookup yields CDR1 LNHDA and CDR2 SQIVND (reference sequence).

CDR3 nucleotide sequence: TGCAGCGTTGCGGGACTAGCTCTTACCGGGGAGCTGTTTTTT. Encoded protein: CSVAGLALTGELFF. This chain connects TRBV29-1 to TRBJ2-2; 9 bases align to TRBD2. CDR1 and CDR2 (germline): SQVTM, ANQGSEA. The CDR3 length is 14 residues. V trimming: 4 bases; J trimming: 5 bases; junction bases outside the gene matches: 5.

The V gene is TRBV4-1, the J gene TRBJ2-7; D might be TRBD1 (7 bases). V was pared by 10 bases and J by 2 bases, with 21 bases between. CDR1 is MGHRA and CDR2 is YSYEKL in the germline V gene. This CDR3 is 15 amino acids long. CDR3 residues: CATLLWGDRTYEQYF. For the CDR3, the DNA is TGCGCCACCCTACTTTGGGGGGACAGAACCTACGAGCAGTACTTC.

This clone was counted only a few times. Other DNA variants within this sample encode the same CDR3. The gene calls are TRBV11-2 and TRBJ1-3; 9 bases fit TRBD1. V was pared by 5 bases and J by 7 bases, with 3 bases of the junction left unmatched. Germline assignment: CDR1 SGHAT and CDR2 FQNNGV. The CDR3 consists of 13 residues. The DNA for the CDR3 is TGTGCCAGCAGCCTCGGACAGGGGAACACCATATATTTT. This encodes CASSLGQGNTIYF.

This clone is a singleton in its sample. This same CDR3 is encoded by further DNA sequences in the sample. J is TRBJ2-5 and V is TRBV11-2; weak D call: TRBD2 (6 bases). Germline CDR1 reads SGHAT; CDR2 reads FQNNGV. Trimming removed 6 bases at V and 2 bases at J, with 10 bases between. CDR3 size: 13 residues. The chain's CDR3 is CASRTRSQETQYF. The CDR3 DNA reads TGTGCCAGCAGGACTAGATCACAAGAGACCCAGTACTTC.

This sequence joins TRBV29-1 and TRBJ2-1; D not resolved. The CDR3 is 11 amino acids. Germline assignment: CDR1 SQVTM and CDR2 ANQGSEA. V shed 7 bases and J shed 9 bases, with 13 bases lying between them. As DNA, the CDR3 is TGCAGCGCCGACGCCCCGGGTGAGCAGTTCTTC. The encoded protein is CSADAPGEQFF.

The CDR3 nucleotides read TGTGCCAGCAGTATACAGGGGCGCGAGGATGGCTACACCTTC. This codes for CASSIQGREDGYTF. The chain employs TRBV6-5 and TRBJ1-2; 7 bases agree with TRBD1. With 5 bases clipped from V and 6 bases from J, the junction kept 9 bases outside the gene matches. The CDR3 has 14 residues. Germline lookup yields CDR1 MNHEY and CDR2 SVGAGI.

This chain connects TRBV5-1 to TRBJ2-3, with TRBD2 matching 8 bases. CDR1 is SGHRS, CDR2 YFSETQ, per germline. The CDR3 runs 17 residues. After removal of 3 bases from V and 5 bases from J, the junction contained 14 bases not matched to a gene. The CDR3 protein is CASSWDFSGTWGDTQYF. CDR3 DNA sequence: TGCGCCAGCAGCTGGGACTTTAGCGGGACCTGGGGAGATACGCAGTATTTT.

A single count supports this clone. This chain joins TRBV19 and TRBJ2-5, with a tentative D call TRBD2 (7 bases). Germline assignment: CDR1 LNHDA and CDR2 SQIVND (reference sequence). This CDR3 has 13 residues. V lost 6 bases to trimming and J lost 5 bases, with 13 bases between them. CDR3 sequence reads: CASRTRGGETQYF. In nucleotides, the CDR3 is TGTGCCAGTAGAACCAGGGGAGGGGAGACCCAGTACTTC.

The chain links TRBV30 to TRBJ2-2, with TRBD2 identical over 7 bases. The V and J ends lost 3 bases and 6 bases, in that order; junction bases with no gene match: 10. The CDR3 totals 15 residues. CDR1 and CDR2 from the germline V gene are GTSNPN and SVGIG (reference sequence). The CDR3 sequence: CAWRLVAGNSGELFF. In DNA, the CDR3 is TGTGCCTGGAGATTGGTAGCGGGCAATTCCGGGGAGCTGTTTTTT.

This sequence joins TRBV6-5 and TRBJ2-1; no clear D. Germline assignment: CDR1 MNHEY and CDR2 SVGAGI. V was cut by 2 bases and J by 5 bases, with 4 bases left in between. This CDR3 comprises 12 residues. The CDR3 here is CASSYPNNEQFF. CDR3 coding DNA: TGTGCCAGCAGTTACCCCAACAATGAGCAGTTCTTC.

J is TRBJ2-4 and V is TRBV6-5; the D is unclear. The CDR3 contains 13 residues. Trimming removed 6 bases from V and 6 bases from J, with 12 bases in between. From germline, CDR1 is MNHEY and CDR2 SVGAGI. CDR3 region: CASSRPAPNIQYF. In nucleotides, the CDR3 is TGTGCCAGCAGCAGGCCGGCCCCAAACATTCAGTACTTC.

The chain couples TRBV9 to TRBJ2-1; 13 positions match TRBD2. With V trimmed by 3 bases and J by 2 bases, 8 bases remained unmatched. The germline V gene encodes CDR1 SGDLS and CDR2 YYNGEE. This CDR3 is built from 18 residues. CDR3 loop: CASSAGLAGVGPYNEQFF. In nucleotides, the CDR3 is TGTGCCAGCAGCGCAGGACTAGCGGGAGTAGGTCCCTACAATGAGCAGTTCTTC.

V and J are TRBV11-3 and TRBJ1-2; 8 bases match TRBD1. This CDR3 region has 14 residues. Trimming at V came to 1 base and at J to 8 bases, leaving 6 bases not matched to a gene. Germline lookup yields CDR1 SGHNT and CDR2 YENEEA. The CDR3 region is CASSLGQGIGGYTF. The CDR3 nucleotides read TGTGCCAGCAGCTTAGGACAGGGGATCGGGGGCTACACCTTC.

The chain employs TRBV29-1 and TRBJ2-1; 10 bases match TRBD1. CDR3 length equals 14 residues. With V trimmed by 6 bases and J by 4 bases, 6 bases remained unmatched. Germline CDR1 reads SQVTM; CDR2 reads ANQGSEA. This chain's CDR3 is CSVEDRGRYNEQFF. CDR3 coding DNA: TGCAGCGTCGAGGACAGGGGGAGGTACAATGAGCAGTTCTTC.

V gene TRBV29-1 combines with J gene TRBJ1-1; D is unclear. Germline lookup yields CDR1 SQVTM and CDR2 ANQGSEA. This CDR3 comprises 13 residues. Trimming took 3 bases from V and 0 from J, leaving 8 bases between them. The CDR3 DNA follows: TGCAGCGTTGATGGGCAGCTGAACACTGAAGCTTTCTTT. Translating gives CSVDGQLNTEAFF.

The J gene is TRBJ2-7, the V gene TRBV27; D is possibly TRBD2 (6 bases). The CDR3 length is 13 residues. V lost 6 bases and J lost 3, with 12 bases in between. Germline V gives CDR1 MNHEY, CDR2 SMNVEV (reference sequence). CDR3 in DNA: TGTGCCAGCAGCCCCGGGGGAAACTACGAGCAGTACTTC. Amino acid sequence: CASSPGGNYEQYF.

V and J are TRBV11-2 and TRBJ2-7; D is possibly TRBD2 (7 bases). The germline V gene has CDR1 SGHAT and CDR2 FQNNGV. V was trimmed by 1 base and J by 3 bases, leaving 16 bases between them. This CDR3 has 16 amino acids. This CDR3 reads CASSLGAAGADYEQYF. The CDR3 DNA sequence: TGTGCCAGCAGCTTAGGTGCCGCGGGGGCGGACTACGAGCAGTACTTC.